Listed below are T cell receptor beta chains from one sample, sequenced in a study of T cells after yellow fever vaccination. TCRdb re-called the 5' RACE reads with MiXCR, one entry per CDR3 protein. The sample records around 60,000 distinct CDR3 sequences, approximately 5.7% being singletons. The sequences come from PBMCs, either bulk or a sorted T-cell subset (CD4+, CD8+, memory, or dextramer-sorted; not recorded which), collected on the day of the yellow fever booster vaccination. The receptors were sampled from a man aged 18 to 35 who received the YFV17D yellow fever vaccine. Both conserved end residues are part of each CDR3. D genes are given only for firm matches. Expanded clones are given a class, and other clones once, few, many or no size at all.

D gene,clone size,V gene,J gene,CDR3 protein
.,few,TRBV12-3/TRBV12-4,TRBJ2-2,CASSSGDLNTGELFF
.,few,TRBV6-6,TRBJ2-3,CASSFRLPPSTDTQYF
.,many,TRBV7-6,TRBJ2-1,CASSSMGGPIYEQFF
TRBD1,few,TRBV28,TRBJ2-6,CASSSWTGGTGANVLTF
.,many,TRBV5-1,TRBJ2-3,CASSLTRGGTDTQYF
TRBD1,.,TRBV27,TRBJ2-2,CASRVGQSAGELFF
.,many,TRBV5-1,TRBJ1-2,CASSLAGNYGYTF
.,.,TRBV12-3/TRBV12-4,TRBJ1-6,CASSLAPGDSPLHF
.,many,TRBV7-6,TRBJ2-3,CASTGGNTQYF
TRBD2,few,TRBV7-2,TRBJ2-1,CASSLAGTSGGRKHNEQFF
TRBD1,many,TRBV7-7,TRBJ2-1,CASSHRQGMGEQFF
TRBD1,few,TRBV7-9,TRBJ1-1,CASSLVPGQEPEAFF
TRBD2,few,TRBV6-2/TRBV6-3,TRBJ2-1,CASSPRGGDRNEQFF
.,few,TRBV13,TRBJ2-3,CASSLLGTDTQYF
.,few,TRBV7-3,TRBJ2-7,CASSLSPGAYEQYF
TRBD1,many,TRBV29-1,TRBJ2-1,CSVEPRRTGVYNEQFF
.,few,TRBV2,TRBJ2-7,CASRGDYEQYF
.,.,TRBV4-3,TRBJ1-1,CASSQESIANTEAFF
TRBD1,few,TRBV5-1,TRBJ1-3,CASSLETMTGGWSGNTIYF
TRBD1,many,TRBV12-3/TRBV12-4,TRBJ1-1,CASSITDRTGRDTEAFF
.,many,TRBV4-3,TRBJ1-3,CASSHSPDPSPRNTIYF
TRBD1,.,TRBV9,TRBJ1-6,CASSAQGNNSPLHF